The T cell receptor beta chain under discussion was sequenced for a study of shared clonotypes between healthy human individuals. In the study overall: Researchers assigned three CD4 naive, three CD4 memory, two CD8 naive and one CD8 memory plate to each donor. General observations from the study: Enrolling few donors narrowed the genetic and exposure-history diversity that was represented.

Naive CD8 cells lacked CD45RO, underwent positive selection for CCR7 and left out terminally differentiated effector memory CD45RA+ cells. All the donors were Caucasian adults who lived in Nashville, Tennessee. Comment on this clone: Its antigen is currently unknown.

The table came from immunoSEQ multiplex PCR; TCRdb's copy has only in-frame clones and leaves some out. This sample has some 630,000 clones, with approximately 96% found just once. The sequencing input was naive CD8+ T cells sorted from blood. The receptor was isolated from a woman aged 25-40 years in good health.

CDR3 in amino acids: CASRLTGANSNTGELFF. Written as DNA, the CDR3 is TGTGCCAGCAGACTGACAGGGGCGAATTCGAACACCGGGGAGCTGTTTTTT. The chain has TRBV28 and TRBJ2-2, with 8 bases lining up with TRBD1. The CDR3 is 17 amino acids. J was trimmed by 0 bases and V by 6 bases; bases with no gene match: 9. CDR1 MDHEN and CDR2 SYDVKM come from the germline V gene.